This paragraph covers one TCR beta chain sequence. The sample originates from a study of cytomegalovirus exposure and HLA in healthy donors. Germline CDR1 and CDR2: LNHDA and SQIVND (reference sequence). V lost 2 bases and J lost 3, with 11 bases in between. The CDR3 is 15 residues long. This table comes from immunoSEQ multiplex PCR, and its TCRdb copy is limited to in-frame clones, with some not included. The table has more than 95,000 clones, 80% to 90% seen once. The sequence was collected from a woman between 18 and 29 years old in good health and CMV-seronegative. V is TRBV19 and J is TRBJ1-5; no definite D call. Sequencing was performed on PBMCs. The CDR3 is CASSIMTGINQPQHF. Here the CDR3 DNA reads TGTGCCAGTAGTATAATGACGGGGATCAATCAGCCCCAGCATTTT.